Listed below are T cell receptor beta chains from one sample, sequenced in a study of blood T cell repertoires in COVID-19. Repertoires were generated with immunoSEQ multiplex PCR, while TCRdb's copy carries only in-frame clones and drops some. Here the sample spans about 57,000 clones, roughly 82% being singletons. Sequenced sample: peripheral blood. All receptors derive from a woman aged 60-70 years with acute or convalescent COVID-19. The CDR3 runs from the conserved cysteine through the conserved F or W. Each record gives: V gene, clone size, D gene, CDR3 length, J gene, CDR3 protein, CDR3 DNA. A D gene is named only where the DNA matches it firmly. Not all rows give a size; the values are once, few, many and, for expanded clones, a class.

v_gene: TRBV11-2; abundance: once; d_gene: TRBD1; len: 15; j_gene: TRBJ1-1; CDR3aa: CASSLRSAGGPEAFF; CDR3nt: TGTGCCAGCAGCTTAAGGTCGGCAGGGGGGCCTGAAGCTTTCTTT
v_gene: TRBV9; abundance: -; d_gene: -; len: 13; j_gene: TRBJ1-3; CDR3aa: CASSVSPPDTIYF; CDR3nt: TGTGCCAGCAGCGTCTCACCGCCAGACACCATATATTTT
v_gene: TRBV2; abundance: -; d_gene: -; len: 14; j_gene: TRBJ2-1; CDR3aa: CASAPGSSYNEQFF; CDR3nt: TGTGCCAGCGCACCGGGGAGCTCCTACAATGAGCAGTTCTTC
v_gene: TRBV2; abundance: once; d_gene: TRBD2; len: 18; j_gene: TRBJ2-3; CDR3aa: CASGMRLAGPFSTDTQYF; CDR3nt: TGTGCCAGCGGGATGAGACTAGCGGGGCCCTTTAGCACAGATACGCAGTATTTT
v_gene: TRBV29-1; abundance: few; d_gene: -; len: 14; j_gene: TRBJ1-1; CDR3aa: CSVASSTPHTEAFF; CDR3nt: TGCAGCGTTGCGTCGTCCACACCCCACACTGAAGCTTTCTTT
v_gene: TRBV27; abundance: -; d_gene: -; len: 14; j_gene: TRBJ2-2; CDR3aa: CASSFGGLAGELFF; CDR3nt: TGTGCCAGCAGTTTCGGGGGGCTGGCCGGGGAGCTGTTTTTT
v_gene: TRBV10-1; abundance: -; d_gene: -; len: 14; j_gene: TRBJ1-6; CDR3aa: CASSESRDNSPLHF; CDR3nt: TGCGCCAGCAGTGAGTCCCGGGATAATTCACCCCTCCACTTT
v_gene: TRBV7-7; abundance: -; d_gene: TRBD1; len: 14; j_gene: TRBJ2-1; CDR3aa: CASSLGQGVHEQFF; CDR3nt: TGTGCCAGCAGCTTAGGACAGGGGGTCCATGAGCAGTTCTTC
v_gene: TRBV7-2; abundance: -; d_gene: -; len: 17; j_gene: TRBJ1-2; CDR3aa: CASSLRAGPPPNYGYTF; CDR3nt: TGTGCCAGCAGCTTACGCGCAGGGCCGCCTCCCAACTATGGCTACACCTTC
v_gene: TRBV19; abundance: -; d_gene: TRBD1; len: 14; j_gene: TRBJ1-5; CDR3aa: CASSETGFSQPQHF; CDR3nt: TGTGCCAGTAGTGAGACAGGGTTTAGTCAGCCCCAGCATTTT
v_gene: TRBV2; abundance: -; d_gene: -; len: 11; j_gene: TRBJ1-1; CDR3aa: CASDRNTEAFF; CDR3nt: TGTGCCAGCGACAGGAACACTGAAGCTTTCTTT
v_gene: TRBV30; abundance: few; d_gene: -; len: 16; j_gene: TRBJ2-1; CDR3aa: CAWSRWGERTYNEQFF; CDR3nt: TGTGCCTGGAGTAGGTGGGGGGAGAGGACCTACAATGAGCAGTTCTTC
v_gene: TRBV7-9; abundance: -; d_gene: -; len: 15; j_gene: TRBJ1-6; CDR3aa: CASSGGSSYNSPLHF; CDR3nt: TGTGCCAGCAGCGGCGGAAGCTCCTATAATTCACCCCTCCACTTT
v_gene: TRBV19; abundance: -; d_gene: TRBD2; len: 15; j_gene: TRBJ2-1; CDR3aa: CASSRSGGAENEQFF; CDR3nt: TGTGCCAGTAGTCGTAGCGGGGGGGCGGAAAATGAGCAGTTCTTC
v_gene: TRBV19; abundance: -; d_gene: -; len: 15; j_gene: TRBJ1-6; CDR3aa: CASSPQASYNSPLHF; CDR3nt: TGTGCCAGTAGCCCTCAGGCTTCCTATAATTCACCCCTCCACTTT
v_gene: TRBV7-9; abundance: -; d_gene: -; len: 13; j_gene: TRBJ1-4; CDR3aa: CASPAGAAEKLFF; CDR3nt: TGTGCCAGCCCGGCGGGGGCGGCAGAAAAACTGTTTTTT
v_gene: TRBV27; abundance: -; d_gene: TRBD1; len: 12; j_gene: TRBJ2-7; CDR3aa: CASRRQGYEQYF; CDR3nt: TGTGCCAGCAGGAGACAGGGCTACGAGCAGTACTTC
v_gene: TRBV3-1/TRBV3-2; abundance: -; d_gene: -; len: 15; j_gene: TRBJ2-3; CDR3aa: CASSQLGASTDTQYF; CDR3nt: TGTGCCAGCAGCCAACTGGGGGCGAGCACAGATACGCAGTATTTT
v_gene: TRBV14; abundance: once; d_gene: TRBD2; len: 17; j_gene: TRBJ2-1; CDR3aa: CASSLSSGSGAYNEQFF; CDR3nt: TGTGCCAGCAGCCTGTCCTCCGGAAGCGGGGCGTACAATGAGCAGTTCTTC
v_gene: TRBV2; abundance: -; d_gene: -; len: 14; j_gene: TRBJ2-7; CDR3aa: CASSNSGGYYEQYF; CDR3nt: TGTGCCAGCAGTAACAGTGGGGGGTACTACGAGCAGTACTTC
v_gene: TRBV7-2; abundance: -; d_gene: TRBD2; len: 15; j_gene: TRBJ2-2; CDR3aa: CASSRTSLNTGELFF; CDR3nt: TGTGCCAGCAGCCGGACTAGCCTAAACACCGGGGAGCTGTTTTTT
v_gene: TRBV11-2; abundance: -; d_gene: TRBD1; len: 15; j_gene: TRBJ1-2; CDR3aa: CASSLGGQGISGYTF; CDR3nt: TGTGCCAGCAGCTTAGGGGGACAGGGAATCAGTGGCTACACCTTC
v_gene: TRBV10-3; abundance: -; d_gene: TRBD2; len: 14; j_gene: TRBJ2-1; CDR3aa: CATGGLAGKNEQFF; CDR3nt: TGTGCCACCGGGGGACTAGCGGGGAAGAATGAGCAGTTCTTC
v_gene: TRBV7-9; abundance: -; d_gene: TRBD1; len: 17; j_gene: TRBJ2-7; CDR3aa: CASSPLVGQGDTYEQYF; CDR3nt: TGTGCCAGCAGCCCCTTAGTGGGGCAGGGGGATACCTACGAGCAGTACTTC
v_gene: TRBV6-5; abundance: -; d_gene: TRBD2; len: 15; j_gene: TRBJ2-1; CDR3aa: CASGPTSGTGNEQFF; CDR3nt: TGTGCCAGCGGACCGACTAGCGGGACGGGGAATGAGCAGTTCTTC
v_gene: TRBV5-4; abundance: -; d_gene: -; len: 14; j_gene: TRBJ2-2; CDR3aa: CASIGGGSTGELFF; CDR3nt: TGTGCCAGCATAGGTGGGGGGTCCACCGGGGAGCTGTTTTTT
v_gene: TRBV24-1; abundance: -; d_gene: -; len: 13; j_gene: TRBJ2-5; CDR3aa: CATSNRDQETQYF; CDR3nt: TGTGCCACCAGTAACAGGGATCAAGAGACCCAGTACTTC
v_gene: TRBV3-1/TRBV3-2; abundance: once; d_gene: -; len: 15; j_gene: TRBJ1-1; CDR3aa: CASSRPGATNTEAFF; CDR3nt: TGTGCCAGCAGCCGCCCAGGGGCTACGAACACTGAAGCTTTCTTT
v_gene: TRBV2; abundance: -; d_gene: TRBD1; len: 17; j_gene: TRBJ1-4; CDR3aa: CASRDRGWLRDNEKLFF; CDR3nt: TGTGCCAGCAGGGACAGGGGTTGGTTGAGAGATAATGAAAAACTGTTTTTT
v_gene: TRBV27; abundance: -; d_gene: TRBD1; len: 15; j_gene: TRBJ2-2; CDR3aa: CASSFGTGSTGELFF; CDR3nt: TGTGCCAGCAGTTTTGGGACAGGGAGCACCGGGGAGCTGTTTTTT
v_gene: TRBV6-5; abundance: -; d_gene: -; len: 15; j_gene: TRBJ2-7; CDR3aa: CASMDGRGGAYEQYF; CDR3nt: TGTGCCAGCATGGATGGGCGGGGCGGGGCCTACGAGCAGTACTTC
v_gene: TRBV6-4; abundance: -; d_gene: TRBD1; len: 13; j_gene: TRBJ1-2; CDR3aa: CASSPGQGMGYTF; CDR3nt: TGTGCCAGCAGTCCCGGACAGGGGATGGGCTACACCTTC
v_gene: TRBV2; abundance: -; d_gene: -; len: 15; j_gene: TRBJ1-6; CDR3aa: CASSDSRTVNSPLHF; CDR3nt: TGTGCCAGCAGTGATTCTAGGACAGTAAATTCACCCCTCCACTTT
v_gene: TRBV6-2/TRBV6-3; abundance: -; d_gene: -; len: 12; j_gene: TRBJ1-2; CDR3aa: CASSLGGNGYTF; CDR3nt: TGTGCCAGCAGCCTGGGGGGGAATGGCTACACCTTC
v_gene: TRBV18; abundance: -; d_gene: TRBD2; len: 18; j_gene: TRBJ2-6; CDR3aa: CASSASRGTGSGANVLTF; CDR3nt: TGTGCCAGCTCAGCCTCGCGGGGGACCGGATCTGGGGCCAACGTCCTGACTTTC
v_gene: TRBV19; abundance: -; d_gene: -; len: 17; j_gene: TRBJ2-4; CDR3aa: CASSIVLAGKGKNIQYF; CDR3nt: TGTGCCAGTAGTATAGTTTTGGCAGGGAAAGGCAAAAACATTCAGTACTTC
v_gene: TRBV5-4; abundance: -; d_gene: TRBD2; len: 16; j_gene: TRBJ2-3; CDR3aa: CASSQPLAGVGDTQYF; CDR3nt: TGTGCCAGCAGCCAGCCCCTAGCGGGGGTTGGAGATACGCAGTATTTT
v_gene: TRBV19; abundance: once; d_gene: -; len: 13; j_gene: TRBJ2-3; CDR3aa: CASSINSGDTQYF; CDR3nt: TGTGCCAGTAGTATAAACAGCGGAGATACGCAGTATTTT
v_gene: TRBV4-1; abundance: -; d_gene: -; len: 16; j_gene: TRBJ2-3; CDR3aa: CASTGNGPQGGDTQYF; CDR3nt: TGCGCCAGCACTGGGAACGGGCCCCAAGGGGGAGATACGCAGTATTTT
v_gene: TRBV7-2; abundance: -; d_gene: -; len: 16; j_gene: TRBJ1-5; CDR3aa: CASSPRGQYSNQPQHF; CDR3nt: TGTGCCAGCAGCCCCAGGGGTCAATATAGCAATCAGCCCCAGCATTTT
v_gene: TRBV29-1; abundance: -; d_gene: -; len: 13; j_gene: TRBJ1-2; CDR3aa: CSVDPTGFHGYTF; CDR3nt: TGCAGCGTTGACCCCACAGGGTTCCATGGCTACACCTTC
v_gene: TRBV13; abundance: -; d_gene: -; len: 12; j_gene: TRBJ1-1; CDR3aa: CASSLGGFEAFF; CDR3nt: TGTGCCAGCAGCTTAGGGGGCTTTGAAGCTTTCTTT
v_gene: TRBV3-1/TRBV3-2; abundance: -; d_gene: -; len: 15; j_gene: TRBJ1-3; CDR3aa: CASSQVSGERNTIYF; CDR3nt: TGTGCCAGCAGCCAGGTTTCAGGGGAAAGAAACACCATATATTTT
v_gene: TRBV5-5; abundance: -; d_gene: -; len: 15; j_gene: TRBJ2-7; CDR3aa: CASSLGLQASYEQYF; CDR3nt: TGTGCCAGCAGCTTAGGGTTACAGGCGAGCTACGAGCAGTACTTC
v_gene: TRBV11-2; abundance: -; d_gene: TRBD1; len: 14; j_gene: TRBJ2-7; CDR3aa: CASSLAQGANEQYF; CDR3nt: TGTGCCAGCAGCTTAGCCCAGGGGGCGAACGAGCAGTACTTC
v_gene: TRBV7-9; abundance: -; d_gene: TRBD2; len: 15; j_gene: TRBJ2-7; CDR3aa: CASSLLAGGPYEQYF; CDR3nt: TGTGCCAGCAGCCTCCTAGCGGGGGGACCCTACGAGCAGTACTTC
v_gene: TRBV27; abundance: -; d_gene: -; len: 13; j_gene: TRBJ1-3; CDR3aa: CASRPGGTNTIYF; CDR3nt: TGTGCCAGCAGACCAGGAGGTACAAACACCATATATTTT
v_gene: TRBV6-1; abundance: -; d_gene: -; len: 11; j_gene: TRBJ2-7; CDR3aa: CASSDNYEQYF; CDR3nt: TGTGCCAGCAGTGACAACTACGAGCAGTACTTC
v_gene: TRBV6-1; abundance: once; d_gene: -; len: 16; j_gene: TRBJ1-5; CDR3aa: CASSEGAGLRNQPQHF; CDR3nt: TGTGCCAGCAGTGAGGGGGCTGGGTTGAGGAATCAGCCCCAGCATTTT
v_gene: TRBV28; abundance: -; d_gene: -; len: 14; j_gene: TRBJ1-3; CDR3aa: CASKERSSGNTIYF; CDR3nt: TGTGCCAGCAAGGAGCGCAGCTCTGGAAACACCATATATTTT
v_gene: TRBV5-6; abundance: -; d_gene: TRBD1; len: 14; j_gene: TRBJ2-7; CDR3aa: CASSLKGTGNEQYF; CDR3nt: TGTGCCAGCAGCTTGAAAGGGACAGGGAACGAGCAGTACTTC
v_gene: TRBV6-5; abundance: -; d_gene: -; len: 14; j_gene: TRBJ2-7; CDR3aa: CASIPRGISYEQYF; CDR3nt: TGTGCCAGCATACCCAGGGGAATCTCCTACGAGCAGTACTTC
v_gene: TRBV5-1; abundance: -; d_gene: -; len: 18; j_gene: TRBJ2-2; CDR3aa: CASSLTGTPQGFTGELFF; CDR3nt: TGCGCCAGCAGCCTGACCGGGACGCCTCAGGGGTTCACCGGGGAGCTGTTTTTT
v_gene: TRBV4-1; abundance: -; d_gene: TRBD1; len: 15; j_gene: TRBJ2-5; CDR3aa: CASSDRTGGDETQYF; CDR3nt: TGCGCCAGCAGCGATAGGACAGGGGGCGACGAGACCCAGTACTTC